The rows below give T cell receptor beta chains drawn from one sample of a study of cytomegalovirus exposure and HLA in healthy donors. Only in-frame clones appear in the TCRdb table, and some are missing; sequencing was by immunoSEQ multiplex PCR. The sample carries under 200,000 clones, around 68% recorded once. Sequenced sample: PBMCs. The receptors originated from a woman in her thirties or forties in good health and CMV-seropositive. Each CDR3 is given with its conserved first and last residue. The D gene is left open where the match is weak. Rows may omit the clone size; those that give it use once, few, many or a size class.

clone_size	j_call	v_call	d_call	cdr3_nt	cdr3_aa
.	TRBJ2-3	TRBV4-2	TRBD2	TGTGCCAGCAGCCAAGCGGGGGGGCCTGGAGATACGCAGTATTTT	CASSQAGGPGDTQYF
.	TRBJ1-3	TRBV4-2	.	TGTGCCAGCAGCCAAGTTGTGGGGGCTAACACCATATATTTT	CASSQVVGANTIYF
.	TRBJ2-7	TRBV29-1	.	TGCAGCGTCGCCCGGGACTCGCCTCTCCACGAGCAGTACTTC	CSVARDSPLHEQYF
.	TRBJ2-2	TRBV6-1	TRBD1	TGTGCCAGCAGTCTTGACAGGGTCACCGGGGAGCTGTTTTTT	CASSLDRVTGELFF
few	TRBJ1-1	TRBV5-1	.	TGCGCCAGCAAACAGGACACTGAAGCTTTCTTT	CASKQDTEAFF
.	TRBJ2-1	TRBV6-6	.	TGTGCCAGCAGTTACACCCCCGGGTCCAACCCGAATGAGCAGTTCTTC	CASSYTPGSNPNEQFF
.	TRBJ2-7	TRBV4-2	TRBD2	TGTGCCAGCAGGGGGACTAGCGGGGGGGCGGGCGAGCAGTACTTC	CASRGTSGGAGEQYF
.	TRBJ1-5	TRBV27	TRBD1	TGTGCCAGCAGTTCATGGACAGGAACCGGGGGTGGCAATCAGCCCCAGCATTTT	CASSSWTGTGGGNQPQHF
.	TRBJ2-1	TRBV9	TRBD2	TGTGCCAGCAGCACTCTAGCGGGGGGTCCTCTCGACAATGAGCAGTTCTTC	CASSTLAGGPLDNEQFF
few	TRBJ2-7	TRBV6-5	.	TGTGCCAGCAGTTTTGGGAGTCTTATCCACTACGAGCAGTACTTC	CASSFGSLIHYEQYF
.	TRBJ2-2	TRBV5-5	.	TGTGCCAGCAGCTTGGAACAGATCGCCGGGGAGCTGTTTTTT	CASSLEQIAGELFF
.	TRBJ2-2	TRBV19	.	TGTGCCAGTAGTGAGTGGGGCCCCGGGGAGCTGTTTTTT	CASSEWGPGELFF
.	TRBJ2-1	TRBV10-3	TRBD1	TGTGCCATCAGTGGGGGACAGAAGGGGCAGTTCTTC	CAISGGQKGQFF
.	TRBJ2-2	TRBV5-5	.	TGTGCCAGCAGCTTGCTATCTTTCGGGGAGCTGTTTTTT	CASSLLSFGELFF
.	TRBJ1-3	TRBV29-1	.	TGCAGCGCCGGAAACCTCCGGCCTGGCGGTGGAAACACCATATATTTT	CSAGNLRPGGGNTIYF
.	TRBJ2-7	TRBV6-1	TRBD1	TGTGCCATTCGGACAGGGGCCTACGAGCAGTACTTC	CAIRTGAYEQYF
few	TRBJ2-3	TRBV7-2	TRBD2	TGTGCCAGCAGCCCGGGGGGACCAGATACGCAGTATTTT	CASSPGGPDTQYF
.	TRBJ2-7	TRBV10-3	.	TGTGCCATCAGTGAACAGGGCTACGAGCAGTACTTC	CAISEQGYEQYF
.	TRBJ2-2	TRBV28	TRBD1	TGTGCCAGCAGTTCCCAGGGGGCGGGCACCGGGGAGCTGTTTTTT	CASSSQGAGTGELFF
.	TRBJ2-3	TRBV5-1	TRBD2	TGCGCCAGCAGCCCTGCACTAGCGGGGGGTAATACGCAGTATTTT	CASSPALAGGNTQYF
.	TRBJ1-5	TRBV10-1	TRBD1	TGCGCCAGCAGTGCCGGGACAGGGAACAATCAGCCCCAGCATTTT	CASSAGTGNNQPQHF
.	TRBJ1-5	TRBV2	TRBD1	TGTGCCAGCAGTGGTGGACAGGGGGGCGGTCAGCCCCAGCATTTT	CASSGGQGGGQPQHF
.	TRBJ1-6	TRBV28	TRBD1	TGTGCCAGTGAGGACAGGGGTCGTTCACCCCTCCACTTT	CASEDRGRSPLHF
once	TRBJ2-1	TRBV5-1	.	TGCGCCAGCAGCTTGGCCTCGGGGAAAAGCTCCTACAATGAGCAGTTCTTC	CASSLASGKSSYNEQFF
.	TRBJ1-3	TRBV6-6	TRBD1	TGTGCCAGCAGTGACAGGGGAAATGGAAACACCATATATTTT	CASSDRGNGNTIYF
few	TRBJ2-3	TRBV7-9	.	TGTGCCAGCAGCTTAGCGGGGGGTACGCAGTATTTT	CASSLAGGTQYF
once	TRBJ2-5	TRBV28	TRBD1	TGTGCCAGCAGTTTCCAAGGGGGCAGGATTGAGGCGGAGACCCAGTACTTC	CASSFQGGRIEAETQYF
.	TRBJ2-7	TRBV6-6	TRBD2	TGTGCCAGCAACCTAGCGGGGGGACTTTACGAGCAGTACTTC	CASNLAGGLYEQYF
.	TRBJ2-7	TRBV27	.	TGTGCCAGCAGTTTATCGGTACGAGGTTGGGCCTACGAGCAGTACTTC	CASSLSVRGWAYEQYF
.	TRBJ1-6	TRBV10-3	.	TGTGCCATCAGTGAGTCCGGAGCTCCCTTCTATAATTCACCCCTCCACTTT	CAISESGAPFYNSPLHF
once	TRBJ2-1	TRBV18	TRBD1	TGTGCCAGCTCACCCCGGCAGGGGGCCGATGAGCAGTTCTTC	CASSPRQGADEQFF
.	TRBJ1-5	TRBV27	TRBD1	TGTGCCAGCAGTTCCGGGACAGGGAATCAGCCCCAGAATTTT	CASSSGTGNQPQNF
.	TRBJ1-5	TRBV6-5	TRBD1	TGTGCCAGCAGTTCACGACAGGGGGGTAGTCAGCCCCAGCATTTT	CASSSRQGGSQPQHF
once	TRBJ1-1	TRBV28	TRBD1	TGTGCCAGCAGTAACACTACAGGGGTGAACACTGAAGCTTTCTTT	CASSNTTGVNTEAFF
.	TRBJ1-2	TRBV19	TRBD1	TGTGCCAGTAGTATACCCGGGACAGGGGGCTATTATGGCTACACCTTC	CASSIPGTGGYYGYTF
.	TRBJ2-5	TRBV5-1	TRBD1	TGCGCCAGCAGTACCCCGGGACAGGGGAAGGAGACCCAGTACTTC	CASSTPGQGKETQYF
.	TRBJ2-7	TRBV7-2	TRBD1	TGTGCCAGCAGCGCTGACAGGGGGCGGGACGAGCAGTACTTC	CASSADRGRDEQYF
few	TRBJ1-1	TRBV11-2	.	TGTGCCAGCAGCTTCGGAGGGGCGCGCACTGAAGCTTTCTTT	CASSFGGARTEAFF
.	TRBJ1-1	TRBV6-6	.	TGTGCCAGCAGTTACTCGCAGGGGAACACTGAAGCTTTCTTT	CASSYSQGNTEAFF
.	TRBJ2-7	TRBV7-8	TRBD2	TGTGCCAGCAGCGGGAGTCAAGGCGGGGGGTCCTACGAGCAGTACTTC	CASSGSQGGGSYEQYF
.	TRBJ2-2	TRBV6-1	.	TGTGCCAGCGGTGACCCCAGGGCCGGCACCGGGGAGCTGTTTTTT	CASGDPRAGTGELFF
few	TRBJ2-7	TRBV7-2	TRBD1	TGTGCCAGCAGCTTAGTTTATCAGGGGGCGAGGCTGTACGAGCAGTACTTC	CASSLVYQGARLYEQYF
.	TRBJ1-1	TRBV5-4	.	TGTGCCAGCAGCTTGCCACAGGGCACTGAAGCTTTCTTT	CASSLPQGTEAFF
.	TRBJ1-1	TRBV7-3	.	TGTGCCAGCAGCTTCGGGGAACGGTCTGAAGCTTTCTTT	CASSFGERSEAFF
.	TRBJ2-7	TRBV25-1	.	TGTGCCAGCACGAGGGGGTCCGGCGAGCAGTACTTC	CASTRGSGEQYF
.	TRBJ1-5	TRBV18	.	TGTGCCAGCTCACCAGGGGAGGGAAGCAATCAGCCCCAGAATTTT	CASSPGEGSNQPQNF
once	TRBJ2-1	TRBV5-1	TRBD2	TGCGCCAGCAGCTCTGGGACTAGCGGGAGTGTCCCCTACAATGAGCAGTTCTTC	CASSSGTSGSVPYNEQFF
few	TRBJ2-7	TRBV9	.	TGTGCCAGCAGCGCGGGGGACGAGCAGTACTTC	CASSAGDEQYF
few	TRBJ2-7	TRBV6-4	TRBD1	TGTGCCAGCAGTGGTAGGACAGGTGGATCCTACGAGCAGTACTTC	CASSGRTGGSYEQYF
.	TRBJ1-3	TRBV7-2	.	TGTGCCAGCAGCTCAGGGTTCTCTGGAAACACCATATATTTT	CASSSGFSGNTIYF
.	TRBJ1-5	TRBV10-3	.	TGTGCCATCAGTGAGTCGTTGAGGGGCAATCAGCCCCAGCATTTT	CAISESLRGNQPQHF
.	TRBJ2-7	TRBV15	.	TGTGCCACCAGCAGAGGAATAGCAGGGTACGAGCAGTACTTC	CATSRGIAGYEQYF
few	TRBJ1-2	TRBV2	TRBD1	TGTGCCAGCAACCGGGACAGGAATAACTATGGCTACACCTTC	CASNRDRNNYGYTF
.	TRBJ1-1	TRBV5-1	TRBD1	TGCGCCAGCAGCCCACGACAGGGAAGTAGTTCTGAAGCTTTCTTT	CASSPRQGSSSEAFF
.	TRBJ1-2	TRBV5-4	.	TGTGCCAGCAGCCCTGGTGGCGGGACGGAAGTCTATGGCTACCCCTTC	CASSPGGGTEVYGYPF
.	TRBJ1-5	TRBV7-2	TRBD1	TGTGCCAGCAGCTTAACAGGGGGCGGTAGGCGGAATCAGCCCCAGCATTTT	CASSLTGGGRRNQPQHF
.	TRBJ2-5	TRBV5-5	.	TGTGCCAGCAGCTTGGGCGGGGTTACCCAAGAGACCCAGTACTTC	CASSLGGVTQETQYF
.	TRBJ2-1	TRBV28	TRBD1	TGTGCCAGCACCACGGGACAGGGGTACAATGAGCAGTTCTTC	CASTTGQGYNEQFF
.	TRBJ2-1	TRBV6-5	TRBD2	TGTGCCAGCAGTTCTAGCGGGGGGAACTCCTACAATGAGCAGTTCTTC	CASSSSGGNSYNEQFF